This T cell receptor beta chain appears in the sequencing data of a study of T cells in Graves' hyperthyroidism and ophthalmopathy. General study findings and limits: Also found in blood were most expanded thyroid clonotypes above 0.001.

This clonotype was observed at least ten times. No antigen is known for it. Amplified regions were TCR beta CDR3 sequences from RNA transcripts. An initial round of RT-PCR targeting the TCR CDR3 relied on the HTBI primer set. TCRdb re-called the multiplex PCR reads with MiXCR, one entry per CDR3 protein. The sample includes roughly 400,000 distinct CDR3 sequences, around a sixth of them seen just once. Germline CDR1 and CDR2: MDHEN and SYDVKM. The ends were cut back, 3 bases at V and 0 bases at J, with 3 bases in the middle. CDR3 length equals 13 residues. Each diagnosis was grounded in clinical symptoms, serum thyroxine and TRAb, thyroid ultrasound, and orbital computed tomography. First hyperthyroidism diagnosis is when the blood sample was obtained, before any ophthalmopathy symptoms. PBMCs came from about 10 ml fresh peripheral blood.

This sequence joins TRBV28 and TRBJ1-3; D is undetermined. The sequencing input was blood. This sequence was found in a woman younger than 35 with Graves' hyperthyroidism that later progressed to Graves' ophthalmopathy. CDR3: CASSLGSGNTIYF. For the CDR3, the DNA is TGTGCCAGCAGTTTGGGCTCTGGAAACACCATATATTTT. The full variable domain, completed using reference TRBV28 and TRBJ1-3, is DVKVTQSSRYLVKRTGEKVFLECVQDMDHENMFWYRQDPGLGLRLIYFSYDVKMKEKGDIPEGYSVSREKKERFSLILESASTNQTSMYLCASSLGSGNTIYFGEGSWLTVV.